A selection of T cell receptor beta chains follows, all from one sample in a study of vaccination and CD4 T cells after COVID-19. TCRdb reprocessed the PCR reads via MiXCR and lists one record per CDR3 protein. The sample yields around 12,000 distinct CDR3 sequences, around 53% seen once. No cognate antigen is known for these TCRs. The sequenced sample was CD4+ T cells from blood, cultured in vitro. The receptors derive from a human donor who had recovered from COVID-19. Each CDR3 is given with its conserved first and last residue. Each record gives: CDR3 DNA, CDR3 protein, clone size, J gene, V gene, D gene. The D gene is left open where the match is weak. Clone size is stated in some rows and not others, as once, few, many or a class when expanded.

CDR3nt: TGCAGTGCTAGGGTCCGGGACAGGGAACTCACTAACTATGGCTACACCTTC
CDR3aa: CSARVRDRELTNYGYTF
abundance: few
j_gene: TRBJ1-2
v_gene: TRBV20-1
d_gene: TRBD1

CDR3nt: TGTGCCACCAGCATTAGGAGGATTTATAGCAATCAGCCCCAGCATTTT
CDR3aa: CATSIRRIYSNQPQHF
abundance: -
j_gene: TRBJ1-5
v_gene: TRBV15
d_gene: -

CDR3nt: TGTGCCTGGAGTGACAGGACGGGGCAGCCCCAGCATTTT
CDR3aa: CAWSDRTGQPQHF
abundance: -
j_gene: TRBJ1-5
v_gene: TRBV30
d_gene: -

CDR3nt: TGTGCCAGCAGTCTAGCGGGAGGGCCGTGGGAGACCCAGTACTTC
CDR3aa: CASSLAGGPWETQYF
abundance: -
j_gene: TRBJ2-5
v_gene: TRBV27
d_gene: TRBD2

CDR3nt: TGCAGTGCTAGGACAGGGTTTACTTCGGGTGAGCAGTTCTTC
CDR3aa: CSARTGFTSGEQFF
abundance: -
j_gene: TRBJ2-1
v_gene: TRBV20-1
d_gene: TRBD1

CDR3nt: TGTGCCAGCAGTTGGGACAGGAGGGACACCGGGGAGCTGTTTTTT
CDR3aa: CASSWDRRDTGELFF
abundance: -
j_gene: TRBJ2-2
v_gene: TRBV7-9
d_gene: TRBD1

CDR3nt: TGTGCCAGCTCACAGGGAGATAGCTATCAGCCCCAGCATTTT
CDR3aa: CASSQGDSYQPQHF
abundance: -
j_gene: TRBJ1-5
v_gene: TRBV18
d_gene: -

CDR3nt: TGTGCCAGCAGTGGGGACAGAGTTGAGACCCAGTACTTC
CDR3aa: CASSGDRVETQYF
abundance: -
j_gene: TRBJ2-5
v_gene: TRBV2
d_gene: TRBD1

CDR3nt: TGTGCCAGTAGCTCCTTGGGCTCCTATAATTCACCCCTCCACTTT
CDR3aa: CASSSLGSYNSPLHF
abundance: few
j_gene: TRBJ1-6
v_gene: TRBV19
d_gene: -

CDR3nt: TGTGCCAGTAGTATTTCCCCAGGACCCCGAGGCACCGGGGAGCTGTTTTTT
CDR3aa: CASSISPGPRGTGELFF
abundance: -
j_gene: TRBJ2-2
v_gene: TRBV19
d_gene: -

CDR3nt: TGCAGTGTTCAGGCCGAGTCTCCGTATCAGCCCCAGCATTTT
CDR3aa: CSVQAESPYQPQHF
abundance: few
j_gene: TRBJ1-5
v_gene: TRBV20-1
d_gene: -

CDR3nt: TGTGCCAGCAGTTTATCTTTTGGTGTGGGCGGGGAGCTGTTTTTT
CDR3aa: CASSLSFGVGGELFF
abundance: -
j_gene: TRBJ2-2
v_gene: TRBV27
d_gene: -

CDR3nt: TGTGCCAGCGGCCGGGAGGGGGGGGAGACCCAGTACTTC
CDR3aa: CASGREGGETQYF
abundance: few
j_gene: TRBJ2-5
v_gene: TRBV6-1
d_gene: TRBD2

CDR3nt: TGTGCCAGCAGATCCAACTGGAACACTGAAGCTTTCTTT
CDR3aa: CASRSNWNTEAFF
abundance: -
j_gene: TRBJ1-1
v_gene: TRBV6-1
d_gene: -

CDR3nt: TGTGCCATCGGGTGGGACAGTTCTTACGAGCAGTACTTC
CDR3aa: CAIGWDSSYEQYF
abundance: large
j_gene: TRBJ2-7
v_gene: TRBV10-3
d_gene: TRBD1

CDR3nt: TGTGCCAGCAGCTTAAGCGGTGAGCAGTTCTTC
CDR3aa: CASSLSGEQFF
abundance: -
j_gene: TRBJ2-1
v_gene: TRBV7-3
d_gene: -

CDR3nt: TGCAGCGCCTCCGGGACAGGTGATTCACCCCTCCACTTT
CDR3aa: CSASGTGDSPLHF
abundance: -
j_gene: TRBJ1-6
v_gene: TRBV29-1
d_gene: TRBD1

CDR3nt: TGTGCCAGCAGTACCTCCTCGGGGAATGGCTACACCTTC
CDR3aa: CASSTSSGNGYTF
abundance: once
j_gene: TRBJ1-2
v_gene: TRBV28
d_gene: -

CDR3nt: TGTGCCAGCAGCTTGGAGAGGCAGGGGAATTCACCCCTCCACTTT
CDR3aa: CASSLERQGNSPLHF
abundance: -
j_gene: TRBJ1-6
v_gene: TRBV5-4
d_gene: -

CDR3nt: TGCAGCGTTGAATTAGCGGGGTCCTACGAGCAGTACTTC
CDR3aa: CSVELAGSYEQYF
abundance: -
j_gene: TRBJ2-7
v_gene: TRBV29-1
d_gene: TRBD2

CDR3nt: TGTGCCAGCAACCTGGGGGGGGGGACTGAAGCTTTCTTT
CDR3aa: CASNLGGGTEAFF
abundance: -
j_gene: TRBJ1-1
v_gene: TRBV11-2
d_gene: -

CDR3nt: TGTGCCACCAGTGATCCGGGACAGCCGAACACCGGGGAGCTGTTTTTT
CDR3aa: CATSDPGQPNTGELFF
abundance: -
j_gene: TRBJ2-2
v_gene: TRBV24-1
d_gene: TRBD1

CDR3nt: TGTGCCAGCAGTCCCGAGACAGGGTCGGGCTATAATTCACCCCTCCACTTT
CDR3aa: CASSPETGSGYNSPLHF
abundance: few
j_gene: TRBJ1-6
v_gene: TRBV2
d_gene: TRBD1

CDR3nt: TGTGCCTGGAGTGAGGCAGGACATAGCAATCAGCCCCAGCATTTT
CDR3aa: CAWSEAGHSNQPQHF
abundance: -
j_gene: TRBJ1-5
v_gene: TRBV30
d_gene: -

CDR3nt: TGTGCTAGCAGCCTCGGGACAGCCCGGGAGACCCAGTACTTC
CDR3aa: CASSLGTARETQYF
abundance: -
j_gene: TRBJ2-5
v_gene: TRBV7-7
d_gene: TRBD1

CDR3nt: TGTGCCAGCAGCCAAGGGACTAGCGGACTCCAAGAGACCCAGTACTTC
CDR3aa: CASSQGTSGLQETQYF
abundance: -
j_gene: TRBJ2-5
v_gene: TRBV11-3
d_gene: TRBD2

CDR3nt: TGCAGTGCTAGAGCCTGGACTAGCGGGAGCCGGGAGCTGTTTTTT
CDR3aa: CSARAWTSGSRELFF
abundance: few
j_gene: TRBJ2-2
v_gene: TRBV20-1
d_gene: TRBD2

CDR3nt: TGTGCCAGCAGTTCCCCAGGCAGGGTGAATAATTCACCCCTCCACTTT
CDR3aa: CASSSPGRVNNSPLHF
abundance: once
j_gene: TRBJ1-6
v_gene: TRBV28
d_gene: -

CDR3nt: TGTGCCAGCAGGCAAAAGACAGGGGTGAAGGACAATGAGCAGTTCTTC
CDR3aa: CASRQKTGVKDNEQFF
abundance: -
j_gene: TRBJ2-1
v_gene: TRBV6-1
d_gene: TRBD1

CDR3nt: TGTGCCAGCAGCTTAAGGGACGACACCGGGGAGCTGTTTTTT
CDR3aa: CASSLRDDTGELFF
abundance: few
j_gene: TRBJ2-2
v_gene: TRBV7-3
d_gene: -

CDR3nt: TGTGCCAGCAAAGGGTTGGGCGGGATCACAGATACGCAGTATTTT
CDR3aa: CASKGLGGITDTQYF
abundance: medium-sized
j_gene: TRBJ2-3
v_gene: TRBV28
d_gene: -

CDR3nt: TGTGCCAGCACCCCCGGGACAGGCACTAGAGCTTTCTTT
CDR3aa: CASTPGTGTRAFF
abundance: -
j_gene: TRBJ1-1
v_gene: TRBV6-1
d_gene: TRBD1

CDR3nt: TGTGCCAGCAGTTCGCCTAGCGGGAGTGTACACGAGCAGTACTTC
CDR3aa: CASSSPSGSVHEQYF
abundance: -
j_gene: TRBJ2-7
v_gene: TRBV27
d_gene: TRBD2

CDR3nt: TGCAGTGGGCGAACTAGCGGGGAACAAGAGACCCAGTACTTC
CDR3aa: CSGRTSGEQETQYF
abundance: -
j_gene: TRBJ2-5
v_gene: TRBV20-1
d_gene: TRBD2

CDR3nt: TGTGCCATCAGTGAGGGACTGATTGAAGCTTTCTTT
CDR3aa: CAISEGLIEAFF
abundance: -
j_gene: TRBJ1-1
v_gene: TRBV10-3
d_gene: -

CDR3nt: TGTGCCAGCGGAACCCCGGGACTAGCGGGGGGAGGCGAGACCCAGTACTTC
CDR3aa: CASGTPGLAGGGETQYF
abundance: few
j_gene: TRBJ2-5
v_gene: TRBV2
d_gene: TRBD2

CDR3nt: TGTGCCAGCAGCCAAGATATGGCCACTGAAGCTTTCTTT
CDR3aa: CASSQDMATEAFF
abundance: -
j_gene: TRBJ1-1
v_gene: TRBV4-2
d_gene: -

CDR3nt: TGTGCCAGCAGCCCCCGGACGGGTGGCTACACCTTC
CDR3aa: CASSPRTGGYTF
abundance: few
j_gene: TRBJ1-2
v_gene: TRBV7-8
d_gene: -

CDR3nt: TGTGCCACCAGTGACCTGGTCCCGGGACTACAAGAGACCCAGTACTTC
CDR3aa: CATSDLVPGLQETQYF
abundance: few
j_gene: TRBJ2-5
v_gene: TRBV24-1
d_gene: TRBD2

CDR3nt: TGCAGTGCTATAAGTGAGGGAGCCTCCTACGAGCAGTACTTC
CDR3aa: CSAISEGASYEQYF
abundance: once
j_gene: TRBJ2-7
v_gene: TRBV20-1
d_gene: -

CDR3nt: TGCGCCAGCAGCGCCCGGACAGGGGTGAACGAGCAGTACTTC
CDR3aa: CASSARTGVNEQYF
abundance: -
j_gene: TRBJ2-7
v_gene: TRBV5-1
d_gene: TRBD1

CDR3nt: TGTGCCAGCAGGCACGCACCCCTAGGCTACACCTTC
CDR3aa: CASRHAPLGYTF
abundance: few
j_gene: TRBJ1-2
v_gene: TRBV21-1
d_gene: -

CDR3nt: TGTGCCAGCAGGGAGGACAGGACCTATGGCTACACCTTC
CDR3aa: CASREDRTYGYTF
abundance: -
j_gene: TRBJ1-2
v_gene: TRBV2
d_gene: TRBD1

CDR3nt: TGTGCCAGCAGCTCCGCCAGGGGCAAGGGGGGCTACACCTTC
CDR3aa: CASSSARGKGGYTF
abundance: -
j_gene: TRBJ1-2
v_gene: TRBV7-2
d_gene: -

CDR3nt: TGTGCCAGCAAAGATCGGGAGCGGGCAAACACCGGGGAGCTGTTTTTT
CDR3aa: CASKDRERANTGELFF
abundance: -
j_gene: TRBJ2-2
v_gene: TRBV6-2/TRBV6-3
d_gene: -

CDR3nt: TGTGCCAGCAGTTCGGCGAAGACAGGCGTCCCTTATGGCTACACCTTC
CDR3aa: CASSSAKTGVPYGYTF
abundance: few
j_gene: TRBJ1-2
v_gene: TRBV27
d_gene: -

CDR3nt: TGTGCCAGTAGCGGGGACAGGTACACTGAAGCTTTCTTT
CDR3aa: CASSGDRYTEAFF
abundance: -
j_gene: TRBJ1-1
v_gene: TRBV19
d_gene: TRBD1

CDR3nt: TGTGCCACCAGTGATTCCGGACAGGGGGCGAATCAGCCCCAGCATTTT
CDR3aa: CATSDSGQGANQPQHF
abundance: -
j_gene: TRBJ1-5
v_gene: TRBV24-1
d_gene: TRBD1

CDR3nt: TGTGCCAGCGGGGGACAGGGGGCGAGGAAGAACACTGAAGCTTTCTTT
CDR3aa: CASGGQGARKNTEAFF
abundance: -
j_gene: TRBJ1-1
v_gene: TRBV19
d_gene: TRBD1

CDR3nt: TGTGCCAGCAGCCAAACCCCTTCTCCATATGGCTACACCTTC
CDR3aa: CASSQTPSPYGYTF
abundance: -
j_gene: TRBJ1-2
v_gene: TRBV7-2
d_gene: -

CDR3nt: TGTGCCAGCAGTCAATCCGGGACTCGGAAGGGAGGCTACACCTTC
CDR3aa: CASSQSGTRKGGYTF
abundance: -
j_gene: TRBJ1-2
v_gene: TRBV6-2/TRBV6-3
d_gene: -

CDR3nt: TGTGCCAGCAGCCACCTACAGGGAACTAACTATGGCTACACCTTC
CDR3aa: CASSHLQGTNYGYTF
abundance: -
j_gene: TRBJ1-2
v_gene: TRBV11-2
d_gene: -

CDR3nt: TGTGCCAGCAGTGTCCTCGACAGGCCGGTCACTTCCTACGAGCAGTACTTC
CDR3aa: CASSVLDRPVTSYEQYF
abundance: -
j_gene: TRBJ2-7
v_gene: TRBV2
d_gene: -

CDR3nt: TGTGCCAGCAGTTTACCAGGGGCTCGGCCCTTAAATGAGCAGTTCTTC
CDR3aa: CASSLPGARPLNEQFF
abundance: -
j_gene: TRBJ2-1
v_gene: TRBV27
d_gene: -

CDR3nt: TGTGCCAGCAGTGAAGCAGGACCACCCAGGACTGAAGCTTTCTTT
CDR3aa: CASSEAGPPRTEAFF
abundance: -
j_gene: TRBJ1-1
v_gene: TRBV2
d_gene: -

CDR3nt: TGTGCCAGTAGTCGGGACATAGAGGAAGACGGCTATAATTCACCCCTCCACTTT
CDR3aa: CASSRDIEEDGYNSPLHF
abundance: medium-sized
j_gene: TRBJ1-6
v_gene: TRBV19
d_gene: -